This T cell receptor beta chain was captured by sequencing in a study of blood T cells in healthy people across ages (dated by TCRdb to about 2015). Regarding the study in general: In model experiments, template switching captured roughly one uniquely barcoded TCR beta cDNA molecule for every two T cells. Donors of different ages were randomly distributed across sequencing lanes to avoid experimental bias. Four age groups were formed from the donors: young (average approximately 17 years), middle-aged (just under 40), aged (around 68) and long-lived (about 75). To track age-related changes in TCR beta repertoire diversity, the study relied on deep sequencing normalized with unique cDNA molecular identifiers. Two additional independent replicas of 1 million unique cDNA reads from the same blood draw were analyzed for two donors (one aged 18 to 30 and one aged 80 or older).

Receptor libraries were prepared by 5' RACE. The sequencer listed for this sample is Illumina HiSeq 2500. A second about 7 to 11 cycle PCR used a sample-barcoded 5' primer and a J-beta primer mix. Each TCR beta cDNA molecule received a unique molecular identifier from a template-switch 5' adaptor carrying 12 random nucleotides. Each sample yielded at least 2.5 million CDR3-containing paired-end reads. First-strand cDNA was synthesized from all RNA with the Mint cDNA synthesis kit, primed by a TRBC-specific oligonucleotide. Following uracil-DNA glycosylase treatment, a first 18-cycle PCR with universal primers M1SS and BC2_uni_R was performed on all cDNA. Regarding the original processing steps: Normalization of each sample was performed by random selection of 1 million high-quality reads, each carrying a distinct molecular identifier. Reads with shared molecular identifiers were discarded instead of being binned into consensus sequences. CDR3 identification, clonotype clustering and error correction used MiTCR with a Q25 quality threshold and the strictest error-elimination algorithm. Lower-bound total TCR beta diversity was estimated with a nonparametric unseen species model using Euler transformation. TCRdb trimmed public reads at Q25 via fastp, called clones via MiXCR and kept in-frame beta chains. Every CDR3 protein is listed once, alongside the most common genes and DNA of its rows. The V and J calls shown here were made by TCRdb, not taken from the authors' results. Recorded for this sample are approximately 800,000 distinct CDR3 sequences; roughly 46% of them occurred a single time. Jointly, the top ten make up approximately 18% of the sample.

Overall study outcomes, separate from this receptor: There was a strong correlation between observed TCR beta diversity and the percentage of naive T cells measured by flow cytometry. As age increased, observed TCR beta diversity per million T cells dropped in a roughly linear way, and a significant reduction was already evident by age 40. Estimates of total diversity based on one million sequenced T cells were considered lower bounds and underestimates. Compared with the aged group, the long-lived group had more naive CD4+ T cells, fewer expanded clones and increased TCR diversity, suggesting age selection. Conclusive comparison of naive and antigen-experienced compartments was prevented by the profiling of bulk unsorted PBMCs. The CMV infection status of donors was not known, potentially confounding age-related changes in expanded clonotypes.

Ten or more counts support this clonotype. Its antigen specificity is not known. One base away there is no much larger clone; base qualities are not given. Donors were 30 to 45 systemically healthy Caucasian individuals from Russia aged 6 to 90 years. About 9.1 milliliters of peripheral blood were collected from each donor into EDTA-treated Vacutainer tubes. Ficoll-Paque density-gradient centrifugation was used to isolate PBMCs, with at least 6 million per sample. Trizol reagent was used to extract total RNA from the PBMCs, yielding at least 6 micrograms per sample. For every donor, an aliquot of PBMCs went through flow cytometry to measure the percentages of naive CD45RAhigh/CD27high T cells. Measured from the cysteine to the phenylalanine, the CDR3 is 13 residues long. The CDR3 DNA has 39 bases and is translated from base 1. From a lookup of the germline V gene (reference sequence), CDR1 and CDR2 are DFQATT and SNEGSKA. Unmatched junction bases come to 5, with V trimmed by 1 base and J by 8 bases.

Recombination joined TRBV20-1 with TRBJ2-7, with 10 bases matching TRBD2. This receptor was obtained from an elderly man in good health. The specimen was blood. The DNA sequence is TGCAGTGCTAGAGGACTAGCGGGTGAAAAGCAGTACTTC. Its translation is CSARGLAGEKQYF.